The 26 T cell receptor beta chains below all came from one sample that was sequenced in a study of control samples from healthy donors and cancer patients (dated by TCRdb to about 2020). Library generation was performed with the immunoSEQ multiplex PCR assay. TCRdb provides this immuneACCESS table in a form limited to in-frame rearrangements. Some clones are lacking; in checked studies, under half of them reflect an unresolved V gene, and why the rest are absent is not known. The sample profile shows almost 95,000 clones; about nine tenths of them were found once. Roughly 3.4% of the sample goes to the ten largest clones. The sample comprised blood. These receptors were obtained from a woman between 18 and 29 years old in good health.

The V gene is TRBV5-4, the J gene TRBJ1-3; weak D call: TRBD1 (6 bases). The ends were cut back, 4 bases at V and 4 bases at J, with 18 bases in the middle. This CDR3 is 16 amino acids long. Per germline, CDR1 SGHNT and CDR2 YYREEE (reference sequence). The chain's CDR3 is CASSIWGGAPGNTIYF. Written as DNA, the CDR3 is TGTGCCAGCAGCATATGGGGGGGCGCCCCAGGAAACACCATATATTTT.

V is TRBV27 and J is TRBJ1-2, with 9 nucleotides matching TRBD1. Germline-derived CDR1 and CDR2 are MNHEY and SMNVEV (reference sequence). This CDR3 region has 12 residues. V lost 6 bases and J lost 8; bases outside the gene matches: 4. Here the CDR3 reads CASRGTGIGYTF. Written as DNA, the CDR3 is TGTGCCAGCAGGGGGACAGGGATAGGCTACACCTTC.

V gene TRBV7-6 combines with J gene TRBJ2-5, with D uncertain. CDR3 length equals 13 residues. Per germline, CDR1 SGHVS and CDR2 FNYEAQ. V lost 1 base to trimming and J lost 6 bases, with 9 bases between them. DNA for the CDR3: TGTGCCAGCAGCTTAGGCCCCCCAAAGACCCAGTACTTC. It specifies CASSLGPPKTQYF.

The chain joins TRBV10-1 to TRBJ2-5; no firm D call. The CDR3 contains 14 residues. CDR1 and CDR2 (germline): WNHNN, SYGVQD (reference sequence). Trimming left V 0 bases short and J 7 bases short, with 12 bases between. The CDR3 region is CASSESIGSGTQYF. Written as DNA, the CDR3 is TGCGCCAGCAGTGAGTCGATAGGGTCCGGGACCCAGTACTTC.

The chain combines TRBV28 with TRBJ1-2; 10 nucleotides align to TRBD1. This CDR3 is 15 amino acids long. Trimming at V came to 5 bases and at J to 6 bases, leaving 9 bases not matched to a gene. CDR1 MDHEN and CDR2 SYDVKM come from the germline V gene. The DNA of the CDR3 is TGTGCCAGCAGTCCTCCTGGACAGGGGGTAGATGGCTACACCTTC. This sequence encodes CASSPPGQGVDGYTF.

CDR3 DNA: TGCGCCAGCAGCCCCGTCGGGGAGGTCGACGAGCAGTACTTC. This gives the protein CASSPVGEVDEQYF. This chain links TRBV4-1 with TRBJ2-7; possibly TRBD2 for D (6 bases). Germline CDR1 is MGHRA and CDR2 is YSYEKL. The CDR3 extends over 14 amino acids. V lost 4 bases to trimming and J lost 5 bases, with 15 bases between them.

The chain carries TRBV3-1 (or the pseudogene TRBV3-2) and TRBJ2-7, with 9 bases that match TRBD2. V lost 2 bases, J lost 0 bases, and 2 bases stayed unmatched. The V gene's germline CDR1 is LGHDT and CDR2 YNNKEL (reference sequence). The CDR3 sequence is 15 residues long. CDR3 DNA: TGTGCCAGCAGCCAAACTAGCGGGCCCTCCTACGAGCAGTACTTC. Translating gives CASSQTSGPSYEQYF.

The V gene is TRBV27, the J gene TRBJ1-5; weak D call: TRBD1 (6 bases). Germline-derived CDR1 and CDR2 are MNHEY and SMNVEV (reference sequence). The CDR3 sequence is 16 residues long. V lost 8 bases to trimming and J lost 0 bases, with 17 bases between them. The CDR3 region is CASAKTRGHSNQPQHF. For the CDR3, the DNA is TGTGCCAGCGCCAAAACCAGGGGACATAGCAATCAGCCCCAGCATTTT.

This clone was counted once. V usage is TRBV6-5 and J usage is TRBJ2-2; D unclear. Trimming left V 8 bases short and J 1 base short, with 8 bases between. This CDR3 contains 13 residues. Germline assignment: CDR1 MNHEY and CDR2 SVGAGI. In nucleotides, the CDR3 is TGTGCCAGCTCCAGGCAGAACACCGGGGAGCTGTTTTTT. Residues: CASSRQNTGELFF.

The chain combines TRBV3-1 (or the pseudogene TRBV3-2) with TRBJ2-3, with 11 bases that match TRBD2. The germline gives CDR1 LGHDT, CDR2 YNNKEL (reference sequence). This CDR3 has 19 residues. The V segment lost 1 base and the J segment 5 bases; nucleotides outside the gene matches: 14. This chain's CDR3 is CASSQGLGLSGGARDTQYF. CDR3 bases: TGTGCCAGCAGCCAAGGTTTGGGTCTTAGCGGGGGGGCCAGAGATACGCAGTATTTT.

In DNA, the CDR3 is TGTGCCAGCAGCTACCGACAAGACGAAAAACTGTTTTTT. Protein product: CASSYRQDEKLFF. V gene TRBV9 combines with J gene TRBJ1-4; D ambiguous. Germline CDR1 is SGDLS and CDR2 is YYNGEE. Trimming took off 4 bases at V and 8 bases at J, with 12 bases between the two ends. The CDR3 is 13 amino acids.

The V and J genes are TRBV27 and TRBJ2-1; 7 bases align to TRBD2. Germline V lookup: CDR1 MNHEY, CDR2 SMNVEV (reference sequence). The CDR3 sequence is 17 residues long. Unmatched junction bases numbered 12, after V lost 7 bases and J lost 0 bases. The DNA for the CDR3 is TGTGCCAGCACCCCCCTGTCGATAGCGGGCTCCTACAATGAGCAGTTCTTC. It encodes CASTPLSIAGSYNEQFF.

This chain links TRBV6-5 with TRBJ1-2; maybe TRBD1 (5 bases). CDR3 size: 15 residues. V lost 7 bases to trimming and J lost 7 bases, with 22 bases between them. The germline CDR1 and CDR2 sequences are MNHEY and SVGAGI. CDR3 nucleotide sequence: TGTGCCAGCACCGAATCGGTAGGGGTCCCACGTGGCTACACCTTC. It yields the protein CASTESVGVPRGYTF.

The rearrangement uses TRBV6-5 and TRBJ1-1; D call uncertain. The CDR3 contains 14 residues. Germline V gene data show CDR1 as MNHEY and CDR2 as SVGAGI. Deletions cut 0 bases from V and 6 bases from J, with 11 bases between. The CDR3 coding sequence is TGTGCCAGCAGTTACTCCATAAGAGAGGCTGAAGCTTTCTTT. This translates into CASSYSIREAEAFF.

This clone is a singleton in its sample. CDR3 in amino acids: CASSYETDNNEQFF. The CDR3 nucleotides are TGTGCCAGCAGTTATGAGACGGACAACAATGAGCAGTTCTTC. This chain links TRBV6-5 with TRBJ2-1; weak D call: TRBD1 (5 bases). The CDR3 has 14 residues. The V and J ends lost 3 bases and 5 bases respectively, with 11 bases between them. Germline values: CDR1 MNHEY, CDR2 SVGAGI.

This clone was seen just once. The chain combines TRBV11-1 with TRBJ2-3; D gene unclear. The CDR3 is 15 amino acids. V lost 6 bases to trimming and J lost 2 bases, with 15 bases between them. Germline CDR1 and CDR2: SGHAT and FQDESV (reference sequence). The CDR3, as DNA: TGTGCCAGCAGTTTTAATCGACAAGACACAGATACGCAGTATTTT. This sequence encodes CASSFNRQDTDTQYF.

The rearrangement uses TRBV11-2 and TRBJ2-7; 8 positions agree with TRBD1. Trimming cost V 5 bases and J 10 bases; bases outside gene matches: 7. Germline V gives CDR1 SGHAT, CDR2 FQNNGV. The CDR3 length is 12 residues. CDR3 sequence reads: CASSPDRGFQYF. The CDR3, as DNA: TGTGCCAGCAGCCCCGACAGGGGATTCCAGTACTTC.

The CDR3 sequence: CASSGEFFGDRGPNTEAFF. In nucleotides, the CDR3 is TGTGCCAGCAGTGGAGAGTTTTTCGGGGACAGGGGACCTAACACTGAAGCTTTCTTT. The V gene is TRBV6-4, the J gene TRBJ1-1; 10 bases fit TRBD1. From germline, CDR1 is MRHNA and CDR2 SNTAGT. The V gene end was trimmed by 4 bases and the J gene end by 2 bases; junction bases not matched to a gene: 16. The CDR3 sequence is 19 residues long.

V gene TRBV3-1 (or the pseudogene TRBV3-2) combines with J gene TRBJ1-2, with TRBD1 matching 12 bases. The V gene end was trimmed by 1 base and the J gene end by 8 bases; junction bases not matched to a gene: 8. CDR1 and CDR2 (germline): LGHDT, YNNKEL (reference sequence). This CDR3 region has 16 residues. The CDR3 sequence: CASSQVSGQGAKGYTF. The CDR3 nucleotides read TGTGCCAGCAGCCAAGTATCGGGACAGGGGGCGAAGGGCTACACCTTC.

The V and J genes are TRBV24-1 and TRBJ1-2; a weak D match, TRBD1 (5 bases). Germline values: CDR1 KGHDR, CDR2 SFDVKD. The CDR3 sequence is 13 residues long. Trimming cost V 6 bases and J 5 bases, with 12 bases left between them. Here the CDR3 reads CATSSGAEYGYTF. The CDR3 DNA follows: TGTGCCACCAGTTCTGGGGCTGAATATGGCTACACCTTC.

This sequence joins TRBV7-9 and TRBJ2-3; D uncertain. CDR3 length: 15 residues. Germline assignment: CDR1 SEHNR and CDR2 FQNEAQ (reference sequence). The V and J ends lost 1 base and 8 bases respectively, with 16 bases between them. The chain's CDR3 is CASSLVGSPQRTQYF. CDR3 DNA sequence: TGTGCCAGCAGCTTAGTCGGGTCCCCCCAGCGTACGCAGTATTTT.

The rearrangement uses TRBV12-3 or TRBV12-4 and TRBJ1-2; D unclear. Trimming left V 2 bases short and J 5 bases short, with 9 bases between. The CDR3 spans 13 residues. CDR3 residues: CASSLQDPYGYTF. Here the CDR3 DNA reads TGTGCCAGCAGTTTACAGGACCCTTATGGCTACACCTTC.

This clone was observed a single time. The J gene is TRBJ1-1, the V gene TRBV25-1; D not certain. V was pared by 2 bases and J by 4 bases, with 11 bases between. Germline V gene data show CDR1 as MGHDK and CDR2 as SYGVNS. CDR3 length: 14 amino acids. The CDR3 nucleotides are TGTGCCAGCAGTGAAGTCCGGGAGGGCACTGAAGCTTTCTTT. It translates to CASSEVREGTEAFF.

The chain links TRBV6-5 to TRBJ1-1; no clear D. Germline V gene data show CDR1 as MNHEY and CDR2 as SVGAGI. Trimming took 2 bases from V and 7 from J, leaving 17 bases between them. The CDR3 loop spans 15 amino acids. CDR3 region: CASSYRGRFNGEAFF. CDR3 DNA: TGTGCCAGCAGTTACCGCGGACGGTTTAACGGTGAAGCTTTCTTT.

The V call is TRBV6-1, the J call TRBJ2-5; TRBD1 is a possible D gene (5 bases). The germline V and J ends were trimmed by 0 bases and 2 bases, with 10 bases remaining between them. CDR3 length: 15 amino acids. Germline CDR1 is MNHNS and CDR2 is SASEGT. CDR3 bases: TGTGCCAGCAGTGAAGCTGCAGGGAATCAAGAGACCCAGTACTTC. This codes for CASSEAAGNQETQYF.

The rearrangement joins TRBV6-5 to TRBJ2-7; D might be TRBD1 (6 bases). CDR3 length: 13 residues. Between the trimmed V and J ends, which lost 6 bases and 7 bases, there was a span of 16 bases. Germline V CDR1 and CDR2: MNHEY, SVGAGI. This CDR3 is CASRPAGVVEQYF. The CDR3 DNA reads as TGTGCCAGCAGACCCGCAGGGGTTGTAGAGCAGTACTTC.